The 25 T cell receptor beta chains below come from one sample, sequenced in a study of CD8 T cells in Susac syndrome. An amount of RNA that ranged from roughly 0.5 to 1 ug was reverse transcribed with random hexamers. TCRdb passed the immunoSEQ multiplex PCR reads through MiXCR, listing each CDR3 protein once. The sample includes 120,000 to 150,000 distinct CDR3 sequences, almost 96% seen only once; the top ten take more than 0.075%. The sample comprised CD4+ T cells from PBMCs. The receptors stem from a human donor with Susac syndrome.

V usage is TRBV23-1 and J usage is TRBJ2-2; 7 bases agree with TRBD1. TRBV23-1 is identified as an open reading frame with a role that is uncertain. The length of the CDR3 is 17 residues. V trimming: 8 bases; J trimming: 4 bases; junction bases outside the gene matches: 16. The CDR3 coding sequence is TGCGCCAGCGGCGTGGGACAGCCTCAGAAAACCACCGGGGAGCTGTTTTTT. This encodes CASGVGQPQKTTGELFF.

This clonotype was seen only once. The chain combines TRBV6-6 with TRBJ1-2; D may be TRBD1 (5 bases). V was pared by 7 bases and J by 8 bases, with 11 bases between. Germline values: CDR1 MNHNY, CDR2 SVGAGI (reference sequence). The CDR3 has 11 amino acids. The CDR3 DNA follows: TGTGCCAGCACCCAGGGATCCGGCTACACCTTC. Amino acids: CASTQGSGYTF.

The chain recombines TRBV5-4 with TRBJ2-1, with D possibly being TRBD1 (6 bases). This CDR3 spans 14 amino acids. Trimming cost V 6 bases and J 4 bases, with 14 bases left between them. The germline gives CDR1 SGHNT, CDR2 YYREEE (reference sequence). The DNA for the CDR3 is TGTGCCAGCACCCTGGGGGCAGGGTACAATGAGCAGTTCTTC. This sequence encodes CASTLGAGYNEQFF.

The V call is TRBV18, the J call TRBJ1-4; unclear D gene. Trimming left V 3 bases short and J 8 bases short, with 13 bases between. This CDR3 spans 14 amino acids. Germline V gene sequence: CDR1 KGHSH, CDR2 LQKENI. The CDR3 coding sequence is TGTGCCAGCTCACCCGACGGAGGGAAGGAAAAACTGTTTTTT. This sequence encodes CASSPDGGKEKLFF.

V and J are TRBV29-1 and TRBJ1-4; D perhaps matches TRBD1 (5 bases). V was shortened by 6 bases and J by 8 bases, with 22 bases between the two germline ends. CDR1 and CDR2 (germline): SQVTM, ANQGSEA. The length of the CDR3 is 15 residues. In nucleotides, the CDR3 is TGCAGCGTAAGCCACTTTCAGGGCCCGGCAGAAAAACTGTTTTTT. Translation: CSVSHFQGPAEKLFF. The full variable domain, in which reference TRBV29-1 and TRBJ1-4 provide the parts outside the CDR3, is SAVISQKPSRDICQRGTSLTIQCQVDSQVTMMFWYRQQPGQSLTLIATANQGSEATYESGFVIDKFPISRPNLTFSTLTVSNMSPEDSSIYLCSVSHFQGPAEKLFFGSGTQLSVL.

The CDR3 region has the DNA TGTGCCAGCTCACCTCGGACAGCAAAGAATGAAAAACTGTTTTTT. The encoded protein is CASSPRTAKNEKLFF. The chain joins TRBV18 to TRBJ1-4; a weak D match, TRBD1 (6 bases). The CDR3 has 15 residues. Germline CDR1 KGHSH, CDR2 LQKENI. Trimming removed 3 bases at V and 5 bases at J, with 13 bases between.

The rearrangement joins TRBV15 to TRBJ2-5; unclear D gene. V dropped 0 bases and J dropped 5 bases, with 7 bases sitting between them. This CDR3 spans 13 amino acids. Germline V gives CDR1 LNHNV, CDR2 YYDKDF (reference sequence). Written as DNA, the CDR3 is TGTGCCACCAGCAGAGATCGCCTGGAGACCCAGTACTTC. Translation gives CATSRDRLETQYF.

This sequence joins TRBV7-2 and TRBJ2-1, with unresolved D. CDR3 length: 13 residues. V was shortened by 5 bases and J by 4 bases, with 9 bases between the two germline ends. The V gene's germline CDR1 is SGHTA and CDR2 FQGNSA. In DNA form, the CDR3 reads TGTGCCAGCAGCCCCCAGAGATACAATGAGCAGTTCTTC. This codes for CASSPQRYNEQFF.

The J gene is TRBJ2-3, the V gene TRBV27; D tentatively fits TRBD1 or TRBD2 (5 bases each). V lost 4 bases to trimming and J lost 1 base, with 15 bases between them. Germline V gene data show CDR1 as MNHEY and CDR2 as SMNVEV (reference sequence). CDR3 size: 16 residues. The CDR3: CASSSGTGFRTDTQYF. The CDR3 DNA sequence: TGTGCCAGCAGTTCGGGGACCGGGTTTCGCACAGATACGCAGTATTTT.

The CDR3 nucleotides read TGTGCCAGCAGCCAGACGGGTGGCAGTAGAAACTATGGCTACACCTTC. It encodes CASSQTGGSRNYGYTF. V is TRBV7-9 and J is TRBJ1-2; D not certain. Trimming pared 5 bases from V and 2 bases from J, leaving 18 bases between. The CDR3 spans 16 residues. The germline V gene encodes CDR1 SEHNR and CDR2 FQNEAQ (reference sequence). The full variable domain, completed using reference TRBV7-9 and TRBJ1-2, is DTGVSQNPRHKITKRGQNVTFRCDPISEHNRLYWYRQTLGQGPEFLTYFQNEAQLEKSRLLSDRFSAERPKGSFSTLEIQRTEQGDSAMYLCASSQTGGSRNYGYTFGSGTRLTVV.

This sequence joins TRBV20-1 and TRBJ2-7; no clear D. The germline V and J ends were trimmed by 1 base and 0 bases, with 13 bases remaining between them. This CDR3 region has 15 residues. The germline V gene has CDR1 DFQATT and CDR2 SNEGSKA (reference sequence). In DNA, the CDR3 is TGCAGTGCTAGAGGGACCCCCGGAAGCTCCTACGAGCAGTACTTC. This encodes CSARGTPGSSYEQYF.

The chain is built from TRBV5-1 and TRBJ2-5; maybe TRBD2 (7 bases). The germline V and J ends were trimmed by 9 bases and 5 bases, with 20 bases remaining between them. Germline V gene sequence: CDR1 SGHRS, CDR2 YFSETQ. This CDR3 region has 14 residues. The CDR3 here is CATAPIGGRETQYF. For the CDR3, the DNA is TGCGCCACCGCTCCAATCGGGGGGCGGGAGACCCAGTACTTC.

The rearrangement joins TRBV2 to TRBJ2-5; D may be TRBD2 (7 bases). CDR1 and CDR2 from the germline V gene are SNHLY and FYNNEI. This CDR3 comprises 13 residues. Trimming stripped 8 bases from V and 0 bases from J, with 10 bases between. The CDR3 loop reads CASGGDNQETQYF. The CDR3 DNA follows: TGTGCCAGCGGGGGGGACAACCAAGAGACCCAGTACTTC.

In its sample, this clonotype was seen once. The chain's CDR3 is CASSPEGYGYTF. The CDR3 DNA reads as TGCGCCAGCAGCCCGGAGGGCTATGGCTACACCTTC. The chain recombines TRBV5-1 with TRBJ1-2, with D hard to call. The CDR3 length is 12 residues. The V gene lost 4 bases and the J gene lost 4 bases, with 8 bases spanning the gap. Germline-derived CDR1 and CDR2 are SGHRS and YFSETQ.

The CDR3 sequence: CASSQRVDTQYF. As DNA, the CDR3 is TGTGCCAGCAGTCAAAGAGTAGATACGCAGTATTTT. The chain employs TRBV6-6 and TRBJ2-3; D call uncertain. CDR1 is MNHNY, CDR2 SVGAGI, per germline (reference sequence). The CDR3 length is 12 residues. Trimming took off 5 bases at V and 5 bases at J, with 8 bases between the two ends.

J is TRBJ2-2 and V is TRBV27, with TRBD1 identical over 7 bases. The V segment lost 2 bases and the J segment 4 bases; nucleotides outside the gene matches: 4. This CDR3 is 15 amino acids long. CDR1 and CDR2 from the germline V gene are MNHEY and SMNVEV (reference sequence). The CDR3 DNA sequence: TGTGCCAGCAGTTTAAGGGGACAGACCACCGGGGAGCTGTTTTTT. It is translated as CASSLRGQTTGELFF.

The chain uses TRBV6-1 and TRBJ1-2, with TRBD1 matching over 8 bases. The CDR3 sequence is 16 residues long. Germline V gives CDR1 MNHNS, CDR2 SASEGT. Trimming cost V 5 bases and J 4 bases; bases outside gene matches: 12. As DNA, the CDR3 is TGTGCCAGCAGTCCATCCTCTACAGGGGGAAGCTATGGCTACACCTTC. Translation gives CASSPSSTGGSYGYTF.

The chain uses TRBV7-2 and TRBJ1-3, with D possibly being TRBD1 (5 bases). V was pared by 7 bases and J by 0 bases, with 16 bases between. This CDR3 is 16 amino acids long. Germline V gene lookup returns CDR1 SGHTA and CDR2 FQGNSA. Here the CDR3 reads CASTTGGASSGNTIYF. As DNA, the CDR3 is TGTGCCAGCACCACGGGGGGTGCCTCCTCTGGAAACACCATATATTTT.

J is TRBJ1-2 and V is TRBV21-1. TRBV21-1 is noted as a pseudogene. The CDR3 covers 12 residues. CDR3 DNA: TGTGCCAGCATCATCGGCCGGAGTGGCTACACCTTC. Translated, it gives CASIIGRSGYTF.

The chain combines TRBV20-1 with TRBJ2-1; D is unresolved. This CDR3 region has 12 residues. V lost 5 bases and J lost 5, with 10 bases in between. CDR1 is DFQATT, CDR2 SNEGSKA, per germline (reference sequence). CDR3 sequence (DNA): TGCAGTGCTTACCCGCCGAACAATGAGCAGTTCTTC. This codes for CSAYPPNNEQFF.

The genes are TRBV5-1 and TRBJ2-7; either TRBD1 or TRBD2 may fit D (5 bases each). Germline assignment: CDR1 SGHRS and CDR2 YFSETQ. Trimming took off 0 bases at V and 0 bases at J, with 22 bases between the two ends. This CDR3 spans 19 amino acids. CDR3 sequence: CASSLEAPYSGRVSYEQYF. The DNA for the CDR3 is TGCGCCAGCAGCTTGGAGGCTCCCTATTCGGGACGGGTCTCCTACGAGCAGTACTTC.

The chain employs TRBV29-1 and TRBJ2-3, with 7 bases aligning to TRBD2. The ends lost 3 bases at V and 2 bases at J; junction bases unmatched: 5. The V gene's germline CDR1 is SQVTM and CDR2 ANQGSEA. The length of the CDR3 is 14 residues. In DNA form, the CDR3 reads TGCAGCGTTGATTTAGCGGGCCTCACAGATACGCAGTATTTT. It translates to CSVDLAGLTDTQYF.

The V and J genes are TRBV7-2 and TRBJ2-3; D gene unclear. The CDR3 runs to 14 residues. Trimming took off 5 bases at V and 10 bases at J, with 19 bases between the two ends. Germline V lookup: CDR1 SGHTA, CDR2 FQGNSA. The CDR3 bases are TGTGCCAGCAGCCCAATTAGTAGTCTGTACTCGCAGTATTTT. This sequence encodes CASSPISSLYSQYF.

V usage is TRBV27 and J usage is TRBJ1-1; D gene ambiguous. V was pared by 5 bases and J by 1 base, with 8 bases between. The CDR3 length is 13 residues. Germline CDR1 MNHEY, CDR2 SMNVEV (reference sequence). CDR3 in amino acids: CASSTVTNTEAFF. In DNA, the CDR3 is TGTGCCAGCAGTACGGTTACGAACACTGAAGCTTTCTTT.

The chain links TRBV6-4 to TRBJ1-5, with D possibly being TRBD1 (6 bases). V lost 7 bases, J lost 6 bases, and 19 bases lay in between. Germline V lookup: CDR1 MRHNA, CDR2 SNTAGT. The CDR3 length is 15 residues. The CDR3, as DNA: TGTGCCAGCAAAGATGGCGCGCAGGGGACTCAGCCCCAGCATTTT. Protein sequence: CASKDGAQGTQPQHF.